Reported below is one T cell receptor (beta chain). Antigen unknown. The source of the sample is a study of blood T cells in healthy people across ages. The study, taken as a whole, reports: There was a strong correlation between TCR beta diversity and naive T cell percentage.

Every sample yielded at least 7 million isolated PBMCs. With a J-beta primer mix and a sample-barcoded 5' primer, a second PCR ran about 6 to 11 cycles. A tag from a template-switch adaptor with 12 random nucleotides marked each cDNA molecule. Via MiXCR, TCRdb re-called the 5' RACE reads, giving one row per CDR3 protein. The table includes 1.5 million to 1.9 million distinct CDR3 sequences, under 55% detected once. Trimming took 4 bases from V and 6 from J, leaving 30 bases between them. The CDR3 spans 19 residues. Germline V lookup: CDR1 MGHRA, CDR2 YSYEKL. The J gene is TRBJ1-2, the V gene TRBV4-1; D is possibly TRBD1 (6 bases). The sample taken for sequencing was blood. This TCR came from a woman younger than 35 in good health. The CDR3 DNA reads TGCGCCAGCAGCCCGGAGTCTTCTTGGCTGGGACACAAGAATAATGGCTACACCTTC. Translation: CASSPESSWLGHKNNGYTF.